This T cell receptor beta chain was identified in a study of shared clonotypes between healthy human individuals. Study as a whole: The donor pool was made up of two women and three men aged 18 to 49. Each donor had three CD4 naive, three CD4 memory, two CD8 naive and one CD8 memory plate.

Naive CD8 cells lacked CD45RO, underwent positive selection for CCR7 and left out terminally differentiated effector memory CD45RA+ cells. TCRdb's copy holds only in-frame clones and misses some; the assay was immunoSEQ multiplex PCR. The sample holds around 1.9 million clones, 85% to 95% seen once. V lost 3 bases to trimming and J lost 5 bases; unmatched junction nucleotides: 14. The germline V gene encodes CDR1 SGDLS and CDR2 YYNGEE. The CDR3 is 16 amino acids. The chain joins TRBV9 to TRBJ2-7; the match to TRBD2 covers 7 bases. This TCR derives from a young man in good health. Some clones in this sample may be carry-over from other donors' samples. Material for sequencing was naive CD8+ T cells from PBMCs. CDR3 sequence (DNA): TGTGCCAGCAGCGGACAAGCAGGGCTAGCGGCCCACGAGCAGTACTTC. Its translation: CASSGQAGLAAHEQYF. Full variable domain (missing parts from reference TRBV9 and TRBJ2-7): DSGVTQTPKHLITATGQRVTLRCSPRSGDLSVYWYQQSLDQGLQFLIQYYNGEERAKGNILERFSAQQFPDLHSELNLSSLELGDSALYFCASSGQAGLAAHEQYFGPGTRLTVT.